The entry below describes one TCR beta chain. Its antigen remains unidentified. The data belong to a study of cytomegalovirus exposure and HLA in healthy donors. Study-wide findings and caveats: Most likely, a cluster of highly shared sequence variants arose as a sequencing artifact. What a later analysis showed was that several of the most significant clusters appeared linked to common viral pathogens. The study carried out a later analysis of TCR beta sequences. It associated about 15,000 of them with specific HLA alleles at a false discovery rate of 0.05. It was reported that the classifier diagnosed cytomegalovirus status with high specificity and sensitivity in both the original and validation cohorts.

The CDR3 runs 13 residues. Primers for the PCR totalled 60 Vbeta and 13 Jbeta. Libraries were prepared by immunoSEQ multiplex PCR; TCRdb keeps only in-frame clonotypes and omits some of them. The sample has under 85,000 clones, approximately 74% seen once. Sequencing was carried out using PBMCs. The origin of this receptor is a woman aged 25 to 45 in good health and CMV-seropositive. The V and J genes are TRBV21-1 and TRBJ2-2; the tabulated D call, TRBD1, remains unverified against the DNA. TRBV21-1 is a pseudogene locus. Written as DNA, the CDR3 is TGTGCCAGCTTTCAGGGTAACACCGGGGAGCTGTTTTTT. Protein product: CASFQGNTGELFF.